This is a list of T cell receptor beta chains from one sample in a study of T cell repertoires in cytomegalovirus infection. TCRdb processed the reads anew with MiXCR; each CDR3 protein has one entry. The sample records approximately 1,000,000 distinct CDR3 sequences, around a third being singletons. For these TCRs, the target antigens are not known. The sample consisted of cultured CD8+ T cells from PBMCs, taken from culture after CMV antigen stimulation. Receptor source: a human donor in good health (CMV status not recorded). Some clones in this sample may be carry-over from other donors' samples. CDR3s include the opening cysteine and the closing phenylalanine or tryptophan. The D gene is left open where the match is weak. Only part of the rows carry a size: once, few, many, or a class if the clone is expanded.

>TRBJ2-1|TRBV12-5|few|-
CASGLATRQSRFF
TGTGCTAGTGGTTTGGCTACTAGGCAATCTCGGTTCTTC
>TRBJ2-1|TRBV5-1|-|TRBD1
CASSTRDRGLNEQFF
TGCGCCAGCAGCACCCGGGACAGGGGGCTTAATGAGCAGTTCTTC
>TRBJ2-3|TRBV4-3|-|-
CASSQDGGLGADTQYF
TGCGCCAGCAGCCAAGACGGGGGCCTGGGAGCAGATACGCAGTATTTT
>TRBJ1-1|TRBV12-3/TRBV12-4|many|-
CASSPFDAMNTEAFF
TGTGCCAGCAGTCCCTTTGATGCAATGAACACTGAAGCTTTCTTT
>TRBJ2-5|TRBV7-2|many|-
CASSLNAGTLKQETQYF
TGTGCCAGCAGCTTAAATGCGGGAACTTTAAAACAAGAGACCCAGTACTTC
>TRBJ2-7|TRBV6-1|-|TRBD2
CASSEGRGGNYEQYF
TGTGCCAGCAGTGAAGGGCGGGGGGGCAACTACGAGCAGTACTTC
>TRBJ1-2|TRBV27|-|-
CASSFSGAGGYTF
TGTGCCAGCAGTTTTTCCGGGGCTGGTGGCTACACCTTC
>TRBJ2-3|TRBV4-1|few|TRBD1
CASSQGRDRGSTDTQYF
TGCGCCAGCAGCCAAGGCAGGGACAGGGGTTCCACAGATACGCAGTATTTT
>TRBJ1-2|TRBV5-4|-|-
CASSTDIANYGYTF
TGTGCCAGCAGCACGGACATTGCGAACTATGGCTACACCTTC
>TRBJ2-2|TRBV27|-|-
CASLPSTGNTGELFF
TGTGCCAGCCTCCCTAGCACAGGGAACACCGGGGAGCTGTTTTTT
>TRBJ2-7|TRBV11-2|-|-
CASSLRGRETYEQYF
TGTGCCAGCAGCTTGAGGGGGCGGGAAACCTACGAGCAGTACTTC
>TRBJ2-4|TRBV5-4|-|TRBD1
CASSLGQGVLTLAKNIQYF
TGTGCCAGCAGCTTGGGGCAGGGGGTATTAACTCTAGCCAAAAACATTCAGTACTTC
>TRBJ2-3|TRBV9|-|TRBD1
CASGVERQGNTQYF
TGTGCCAGCGGCGTAGAGAGACAGGGGAATACGCAGTATTTT
>TRBJ2-3|TRBV6-5|-|-
CASSEALGGPGDTQYF
TGTGCCAGCAGTGAAGCCCTGGGGGGGCCGGGAGATACGCAGTATTTT
>TRBJ1-1|TRBV5-5|few|-
CASSLGRAGSSEAFF
TGTGCCAGCAGCTTGGGGCGGGCAGGGTCATCTGAAGCTTTCTTT
>TRBJ2-7|TRBV11-1|few|-
CASSFNRVVYEQYF
TGTGCCAGCAGCTTTAACAGGGTGGTCTACGAGCAGTACTTC
>TRBJ1-2|TRBV2|-|-
CASSPGRQLYGYTF
TGTGCCAGCAGTCCAGGGCGACAGCTTTATGGCTACACCTTC
>TRBJ1-4|TRBV7-9|few|-
CASSSTVEGEKLFF
TGTGCCAGCAGCTCGACAGTAGAGGGGGAAAAACTGTTTTTT
>TRBJ2-1|TRBV6-1|few|-
CASSVRVGGANNEQFF
TGTGCCAGCAGTGTCCGAGTGGGGGGCGCCAACAATGAGCAGTTCTTC
>TRBJ2-3|TRBV15|few|-
CATSRDRGAQDTQYF
TGTGCCACCAGCAGAGATCGGGGGGCTCAAGATACGCAGTATTTT